Listed here are 7 T cell receptor beta chains from one sample, sequenced in a study of T cell repertoires in cytomegalovirus infection. Each CDR3 protein gets one entry after TCRdb re-called the reads with MiXCR. The repertoire holds more than 650,000 distinct CDR3 sequences, with under 40% as singletons. The sample was PBMCs. All receptors derive from a human donor in good health (CMV status not recorded). Some clones in this sample may be carry-over from other donors' samples.

The J gene is TRBJ1-3, the V gene TRBV7-9; D unresolved. This CDR3 has 16 amino acids. CDR1 is SEHNR and CDR2 is FQNEAQ in the germline V gene (reference sequence). V was clipped by 6 bases and J by 1 base, with 16 bases between them. DNA for the CDR3: TGTGCCAGCAGAGAAAGTAGCGCGACGTCTGGAAACACCATATATTTT. Amino acids: CASRESSATSGNTIYF.

Of note for this clonotype: Sequence at one end of the junction differs from germline and may be a read error. The chain links TRBV18 to TRBJ2-1; TRBD2 aligns across 7 bases. Germline V gives CDR1 KGHSH, CDR2 LQKENI. This CDR3 spans 15 amino acids. This CDR3 reads CASSPQLGGLNEQFF. In nucleotides, the CDR3 is TGTGCCAGCTCCCCACAATTGGGAGGGCTGAATGAGCAGTTCTTC.

This clonotype has a handful of counts. This chain connects TRBV15 to TRBJ1-4; no reliable D call. Germline V CDR1 and CDR2: LNHNV, YYDKDF (reference sequence). V was shortened by 0 bases and J by 8 bases, with 7 bases between the two germline ends. The CDR3 has 13 amino acids. The CDR3 region has the DNA TGTGCCACCAGCAGAGATCAACAAGAAAAACTGTTTTTT. Its protein is CATSRDQQEKLFF.

This clonotype was recorded a few times. The DNA for the CDR3 is TGTGCCAGCACCGGACTAGCGGGGGTCAGGTACAATGAGCAGTTCTTC. Translation gives CASTGLAGVRYNEQFF. The V and J genes are TRBV7-9 and TRBJ2-1, with 13 positions matching TRBD2. Germline lookup yields CDR1 SEHNR and CDR2 FQNEAQ (reference sequence). With 7 bases clipped from V and 4 bases from J, the junction kept 7 bases outside the gene matches. The CDR3 runs to 16 residues.

The chain is built from TRBV19 and TRBJ2-1; 7 nucleotides align to TRBD1. Per germline, CDR1 LNHDA and CDR2 SQIVND (reference sequence). V was pared by 2 bases and J by 9 bases, with 4 bases of the junction left unmatched. CDR3 size: 13 residues. DNA of the CDR3: TGTGCCAGTAGTATACGAGGGGGCAGTGAGCAGTTCTTC. Protein: CASSIRGGSEQFF. Full variable domain (rest looked up from reference TRBV19 and TRBJ2-1): DGGITQSPKYLFRKEGQNVTLSCEQNLNHDAMYWYRQDPGQGLRLIYYSQIVNDFQKGDIAEGYSVSREKKESFPLTVTSAQKNPTAFYLCASSIRGGSEQFFGPGTRLTVL.

There are many counts of this clonotype. The chain links TRBV5-6 to TRBJ1-6; 9 bases align to TRBD1. Losses at the gene ends were 4 bases for V and 0 bases for J; bases not matched to a gene: 2. The CDR3 totals 16 residues. Germline V gives CDR1 SGHDT, CDR2 YYEEEE. The CDR3, as DNA: TGTGCCAGCAGCCCGGACAGGGGCTCCTATAATTCACCCCTCCACTTT. Protein: CASSPDRGSYNSPLHF.

V usage is TRBV7-9 and J usage is TRBJ2-1, with 8 bases matching TRBD2. CDR1 and CDR2 (germline): SEHNR, FQNEAQ (reference sequence). The CDR3 has 15 residues. The junction had 8 bases not matched to a gene; V was cut back by 5 bases and J by 5 bases. This chain's CDR3 is CASSLTGTRHNEQFF. The CDR3 DNA reads as TGTGCCAGCAGCCTAACCGGGACTAGACACAATGAGCAGTTCTTC. The full variable domain, completed using reference TRBV7-9 and TRBJ2-1, is DTGVSQNPRHKITKRGQNVTFRCDPISEHNRLYWYRQTLGQGPEFLTYFQNEAQLEKSRLLSDRFSAERPKGSFSTLEIQRTEQGDSAMYLCASSLTGTRHNEQFFGPGTRLTVL.